One sample yielded the 12 T cell receptor beta chains listed below, sequenced in a study of T cells expressing NK-cell markers. Following a re-call of the 5' RACE reads, TCRdb has one entry per CDR3 protein and lacks DNA. In all, the sample yields a few hundred thousand distinct CDR3 sequences. Sequenced material: blood T cells: a sorted CD56 or NKG2C T cell subset, CD4+ or CD8+ T cells, or bulk PBMC T cells (not recorded which). Receptor source: a man aged 18-30 years in good health.

The rearrangement links TRBV12-5 to TRBJ1-5. Germline CDR1 LGHNT, CDR2 FRNRAP. The CDR3 runs to 11 residues. CDR3 sequence: CASGLDQPQHF.

The chain employs TRBV29-1 and TRBJ2-2; TCRdb returns TRBD2, unconfirmable since there is no DNA. The CDR3 covers 14 residues. The germline CDR1 and CDR2 sequences are SQVTM and ANQGSEA. The CDR3 spells CSVDRAGGTGELFF.

The chain joins TRBV10-3 to TRBJ2-1; TCRdb names TRBD2, which stays unverified in the absence of DNA. The germline V gene has CDR1 ENHRY and CDR2 SYGVKD. The CDR3 spans 18 residues. The chain's CDR3 is CAISAGTSGTWRYNEQFF.

CDR3 amino acids: CASSLKPGGETQYF. The chain joins TRBV5-1 to TRBJ2-5; TCRdb reports TRBD2, a call that lacks DNA to check it against. The CDR3 loop spans 14 amino acids. The germline V gene has CDR1 SGHRS and CDR2 YFSETQ.

The CDR3 sequence: CASSLAAVTLEAFF. This chain connects TRBV12-3 or TRBV12-4 to TRBJ1-1. The CDR3 totals 14 residues.

The rearrangement joins TRBV18 to TRBJ2-2; the TCRdb call, TRBD2, lacks DNA for checking. Germline CDR1 and CDR2: KGHSH and LQKENI. CDR3 size: 20 residues. The CDR3 here is CASSPTPPGGGPANTGELFF. Full variable domain (missing parts from reference TRBV18 and TRBJ2-2): NAGVMQNPRHLVRRRGQEARLRCSPMKGHSHVYWYRQLPEEGLKFMVYLQKENIIDESGMPKERFSAEFPKEGPSILRIQQVVRGDSAAYFCASSPTPPGGGPANTGELFFGEGSRLTVL.

The chain uses TRBV6-2 or TRBV6-3 and TRBJ2-1; without DNA, the TCRdb call of TRBD1 cannot be checked. This CDR3 comprises 16 residues. Germline CDR1 is MNHEY and CDR2 is SVGEGT. Here the CDR3 reads CASRWGRRLQGNEQFF.

The chain is built from TRBV7-7 and TRBJ2-3; checking the TCRdb D call of TRBD1 is not possible without DNA. Germline-derived CDR1 and CDR2 are SSHAT and FNYEAQ (reference sequence). The CDR3 spans 15 residues. This CDR3 reads CASSATGGRTDTQYF.

This chain connects TRBV6-1 to TRBJ1-2; with no DNA, the TCRdb D assignment of TRBD1 cannot be verified. In germline, CDR1 is MNHNS, CDR2 SASEGT. This CDR3 spans 15 amino acids. The CDR3 reads CASSISGGPLGGYTF.

The CDR3 loop is CSALSAKTGETQYF. The V call is TRBV20-1, the J call TRBJ2-5; TCRdb gives TRBD1 as the D gene, but with no DNA this cannot be confirmed. The CDR3 totals 14 residues. CDR1 DFQATT and CDR2 SNEGSKA come from the germline V gene (reference sequence).

CDR3 protein: CASSPRDSSDTQYF. V usage is TRBV4-1 and J usage is TRBJ2-3; TCRdb gives TRBD2 as the D gene, but with no DNA this cannot be confirmed. The CDR3 is 14 amino acids. The germline V gene encodes CDR1 MGHRA and CDR2 YSYEKL.

The chain recombines TRBV20-1 with TRBJ2-1; the D call of TRBD2 rests on TCRdb alone, since no DNA is present to check it. CDR1 and CDR2 (germline): DFQATT, SNEGSKA (reference sequence). The CDR3 totals 14 residues. CDR3 region: CSSRVAGGPNEQFF.